These 3 T cell receptor beta chains share one sample of origin, sequenced in a study of blood T cells in healthy people across ages (dated by TCRdb to the mid-2010s). Library preparation was by 5' RACE. Sequencing was carried out with an Illumina HiSeq 2500. A second roughly 6 to 11 cycle PCR used a sample-barcoded 5' primer and a J-beta primer mix. TCRdb itself trimmed the public reads at Q25 with fastp, ran MiXCR and retained productive beta chains. Rows are unified per CDR3 protein, each entry keeping the most common DNA and genes. Counted in this sample were 1.5 million to 2 million distinct CDR3 sequences; around 36% of them appeared once. Clones ranked in the top ten supply roughly 12% of the sample. Material: blood. These receptors originate from a woman aged 25 to 39 in good health.

This clonotype has only a few counts. The J gene is TRBJ2-1, the V gene TRBV20-1, with unresolved D. This CDR3 contains 13 residues. Between the trimmed V and J ends, which lost 1 base and 8 bases, there was a span of 12 bases. Per the germline V gene, CDR1 is DFQATT and CDR2 is SNEGSKA (reference sequence). CDR3 nucleotides: TGCAGTGCTAGAGCCATAGGGTTCGATGAGCAGTTCTTC. It encodes CSARAIGFDEQFF.

This sequence joins TRBV19 and TRBJ2-5, with 8 nucleotides matching TRBD2. The germline V gene encodes CDR1 LNHDA and CDR2 SQIVND (reference sequence). This CDR3 is built from 14 residues. The trim removed 5 bases at V and 4 bases at J, leaving 6 bases unmatched. This CDR3 reads CASSPGGGTETQYF. The CDR3 coding sequence is TGTGCCAGTAGTCCAGGCGGGGGGACAGAGACCCAGTACTTC.

V gene TRBV13 combines with J gene TRBJ1-1, with a tentative D call TRBD1 (5 bases). Germline V gene data show CDR1 as PRHDT and CDR2 as FYEKMQ (reference sequence). This CDR3 has 15 amino acids. V gave up 2 bases and J gave up 6 bases, with 16 bases separating them. The CDR3 sequence: CASSLRFSGDPEAFF. The CDR3 DNA reads as TGTGCCAGCAGCTTAAGATTTAGTGGGGACCCTGAAGCTTTCTTT.